The 27 T cell receptor beta chains below all came from one sample that was sequenced in a study of molecular identifiers for immune sequencing clone quantification. One entry per CDR3 protein results from TCRdb running MiXCR on the PCR reads. The table includes fewer than 45,000 distinct CDR3 sequences, about a quarter detected once. The sequenced sample consisted of naive CD8+ T cells from blood, with Jurkat cell RNA spiked in. Subset given: FACS-sorted CD8+CD4-CCR7+CD45RA+ naive T cells. The receptors were gathered from a human donor in good health. Some libraries in this study had Jurkat cell RNA spiked in.

Turning to this clonotype: This may be a read error: a much more frequent sequence differs by one nucleotide. This CDR3 reads CASSVVGLTDDEQYF. The CDR3 region has the DNA TGTGCCAGCAGTGTCGTCGGACTAACGGACGACGAGCAGTACTTC. The chain combines TRBV2 with TRBJ2-7; D perhaps matches TRBD2 (6 bases). This CDR3 is built from 15 residues. Germline CDR1 SNHLY, CDR2 FYNNEI. Trimming removed 4 bases at V and 5 bases at J, with 18 bases between. Full variable domain (remainder filled in from reference TRBV2 and TRBJ2-7): EPEVTQTPSHQVTQMGQEVILRCVPISNHLYFYWYRQILGQKVEFLVSFYNNEISEKSEIFDDQFSVERPDGSNFTLKIRSTKLEDSAMYFCASSVVGLTDDEQYFGPGTRLTVT.

This clonotype was recorded at least ten times. This rearrangement joins TRBV5-1 to TRBJ1-2; no clear D gene. CDR3 length equals 12 residues. V dropped 5 bases and J dropped 4 bases, with 9 bases sitting between them. CDR1 and CDR2 (germline): SGHRS, YFSETQ. In DNA, the CDR3 is TGCGCCAGCAGTCTGGAGGGCTATGGCTACACCTTC. Translated: CASSLEGYGYTF.

This clonotype was observed a handful of times. A much larger clone is a single base away; this may be a read error. This chain joins TRBV4-1 and TRBJ2-5, with TRBD2 matching over 13 bases. From germline, CDR1 is MGHRA and CDR2 YSYEKL. This CDR3 contains 19 residues. J gave up 4 bases and V 2 bases, and 13 bases lay outside the gene matches. The CDR3 reads CASSQPTHGLAGDRETQYF. CDR3 sequence (DNA): TGCGCCAGCAGCCAACCAACTCACGGACTAGCGGGAGACCGAGAGACCCAGTACTTC.

Ten or more counts support this clonotype. The chain combines TRBV6-5 with TRBJ2-5, with D possibly being TRBD1 (5 bases). This CDR3 is built from 15 residues. Germline CDR1 reads MNHEY; CDR2 reads SVGAGI. V dropped 7 bases and J dropped 1 base, with 16 bases sitting between them. The DNA of the CDR3 is TGTGCCAGCAAGGTGTCCCAGGGTTTCCAAGAGACCCAGTACTTC. This gives the protein CASKVSQGFQETQYF.

The CDR3 loop reads CASSLIRGSTEAFF. CDR3 nucleotides: TGTGCCAGCAGTTTAATTAGGGGGAGCACTGAAGCTTTCTTT. This chain joins TRBV27 and TRBJ1-1, with a possible D match to TRBD1 (6 bases). The V end lost 2 bases, the J end lost 4 bases, and 11 bases lay between the germline ends. The germline gives CDR1 MNHEY, CDR2 SMNVEV (reference sequence). The CDR3 consists of 14 residues.

This clonotype was seen ten or more times. In DNA form, the CDR3 reads TGTGCCAGTGGCAGGATAGCGGGTTACAATGAGCAGTTCTTC. Its translation: CASGRIAGYNEQFF. The genes are TRBV19 and TRBJ2-1; 7 bases are shared with TRBD2. The CDR3 contains 14 residues. Germline assignment: CDR1 LNHDA and CDR2 SQIVND (reference sequence). V lost 8 bases, J lost 4 bases, and 8 bases stayed unmatched.

This clonotype was seen repeatedly, ten times or more. The chain has TRBV11-2 and TRBJ2-7, with 9 bases identical to TRBD2. Germline assignment: CDR1 SGHAT and CDR2 FQNNGV. The CDR3 is made up of 16 amino acids. V was clipped by 1 base and J by 7 bases; unmatched bases: 11. CDR3 amino acids: CASSLGLSVTSGEQYF. CDR3 DNA: TGTGCCAGCAGCTTAGGCCTCTCAGTGACTAGCGGAGAGCAGTACTTC. Based on the CDR3 plus reference TRBV11-2 and TRBJ2-7, the full variable domain is EAGVAQSPRYKIIEKRQSVAFWCNPISGHATLYWYQQILGQGPKLLIQFQNNGVVDDSQLPKDRFSAERLKGVDSTLKIQPAKLEDSAVYLCASSLGLSVTSGEQYFGPGTRLTVT.

This clonotype was recorded at least ten times. This chain connects TRBV27 to TRBJ2-7, with D possibly matching TRBD1 (5 bases). CDR1 and CDR2 from the germline V gene are MNHEY and SMNVEV (reference sequence). V lost 2 bases and J 2 bases, leaving 7 bases between the germline ends. The CDR3 is 13 residues long. DNA for the CDR3: TGTGCCAGCAGTTTACAGGGTGCCTACGAGCAGTACTTC. It is translated as CASSLQGAYEQYF.

Ten or more counts support this clonotype. Here the CDR3 reads CASSLAPGTSGRDEQFF. CDR3 DNA: TGTGCCAGCAGCTTAGCCCCCGGGACTAGCGGGAGAGATGAGCAGTTCTTC. The rearrangement joins TRBV11-2 to TRBJ2-1; 14 positions match TRBD2. Germline CDR1 is SGHAT and CDR2 is FQNNGV. CDR3 size: 17 residues. V shed 1 base and J 8 bases; nucleotides not matched to a gene: 7.

This clonotype was detected ten times or more. The chain employs TRBV9 and TRBJ2-2; D unresolved. The CDR3 loop spans 15 amino acids. From germline, CDR1 is SGDLS and CDR2 YYNGEE. With 0 bases removed from V and 7 bases from J, the gap between germline ends came to 13 bases. CDR3 loop: CASSVDGPPHGELFF. The DNA for the CDR3 is TGTGCCAGCAGCGTAGACGGTCCTCCCCACGGGGAGCTGTTTTTT.

This clonotype was observed once. A much more abundant neighbour one base away suggests this may be a read error. J is TRBJ1-1 and V is TRBV7-2; D gene unclear. The CDR3 consists of 16 residues. CDR1 is SGHTA and CDR2 is FQGNSA in the germline V gene. CDR3 sequence reads: CASSFLWTVMNTGAFF. DNA for the CDR3: TGTGCCAGCAGCTTTCTCTGGACGGTGATGAACACTGGAGCTTTCTTT.

This clonotype showed up many times. CDR3: CASSASLAGVSYNEQFF. As DNA, the CDR3 is TGTGCCAGCAGCGCCTCGTTGGCGGGAGTATCCTACAATGAGCAGTTCTTC. The J gene is TRBJ2-1, the V gene TRBV11-2; the match to TRBD2 covers 7 bases. This CDR3 is built from 17 residues. CDR1 is SGHAT, CDR2 FQNNGV, per germline. Losses at the gene ends were 5 bases for V and 1 base for J; bases not matched to a gene: 11. The full variable domain, with the rest looked up from reference TRBV11-2 and TRBJ2-1, is EAGVAQSPRYKIIEKRQSVAFWCNPISGHATLYWYQQILGQGPKLLIQFQNNGVVDDSQLPKDRFSAERLKGVDSTLKIQPAKLEDSAVYLCASSASLAGVSYNEQFFGPGTRLTVL.

This clonotype was seen repeatedly, ten times or more. The rearrangement links TRBV7-2 to TRBJ2-5, with 8 bases aligning to TRBD2. The V and J ends lost 6 bases and 0 bases, in that order; junction bases with no gene match: 9. This CDR3 has 16 residues. Germline V gene data show CDR1 as SGHTA and CDR2 as FQGNSA. In nucleotides, the CDR3 is TGTGCCAGCAGTCCTAGCGGGTATTCCGACCAAGAGACCCAGTACTTC. Translation gives CASSPSGYSDQETQYF. Full variable domain (rest looked up from reference TRBV7-2 and TRBJ2-5): GAGVSQSPSNKVTEKGKDVELRCDPISGHTALYWYRQSLGQGLEFLIYFQGNSAPDKSGLPSDRFSAERTGGSVSTLTIQRTQQEDSAVYLCASSPSGYSDQETQYFGPGTRLLVL.

This clonotype was recorded at least ten times. The gene calls are TRBV7-7 and TRBJ2-5; TRBD2 matches at 7 bases. With 5 bases clipped from V and 1 base from J, the junction kept 1 base outside the gene matches. CDR1 is SSHAT and CDR2 is FNYEAQ in the germline V gene (reference sequence). This CDR3 has 13 amino acids. The CDR3 DNA sequence: TGTGCCAGCAGCCGGACTAGCCAAGAGACCCAGTACTTC. Encoded protein: CASSRTSQETQYF.

This clonotype occurred a few times. J is TRBJ2-7 and V is TRBV30; TRBD2 matches 7 bases. The CDR3 runs to 12 residues. CDR1 is GTSNPN, CDR2 SVGIG, per germline (reference sequence). Trimming at V came to 7 bases and at J to 4 bases, leaving 7 bases not matched to a gene. The DNA for the CDR3 is TGTGCCTTGACCGGTAGCGGGTACGAGCAGTACTTC. It yields the protein CALTGSGYEQYF.

This clonotype was found many times. CDR3 coding DNA: TGCAGTGCTTTTACTACAGGACAGGGGGCTTTGCTCGAGCAGTTCTTC. Its translation is CSAFTTGQGALLEQFF. This rearrangement joins TRBV20-1 to TRBJ2-1, with 11 bases fitting TRBD1. This CDR3 is 16 amino acids long. The V gene end was trimmed by 5 bases and the J gene end by 10 bases; junction bases not matched to a gene: 16. The V gene's germline CDR1 is DFQATT and CDR2 SNEGSKA (reference sequence).

This clonotype has at least ten counts. The rearrangement links TRBV12-3 or TRBV12-4 to TRBJ1-5; possible D gene TRBD1, 6 bases. CDR3 size: 14 residues. With 1 base removed from V and 6 bases from J, the gap between germline ends came to 10 bases. This CDR3 is CASSLEQGRQPQHF. The CDR3 DNA follows: TGTGCCAGCAGTTTAGAACAGGGACGTCAGCCCCAGCATTTT.

A word on this clonotype: A much larger clone differs from this one at a single base, so this may be a read error. The rearrangement links TRBV5-6 to TRBJ2-3, with a weak D call TRBD2 (5 bases). The CDR3 sequence is 16 residues long. The germline CDR1 and CDR2 sequences are SGHDT and YYEEEE. CDR3 bases: TGTGCCAGCAGCTCCCGTACTAGGGTCGCCACAGATACGAAGTATTTT. This translates into CASSSRTRVATDTKYF.

Note on this clonotype: Sequence at one end of the junction differs from germline and may be a read error. CDR3 nucleotides: TGTGCCCGCAGTTACGCGGGTGGCCACGAGACCCAGTACTTC. Translation gives CARSYAGGHETQYF. The chain links TRBV6-2 or TRBV6-3 to TRBJ2-5; maybe TRBD2 (5 bases). This CDR3 comprises 14 residues. Germline values: CDR1 MNHEY, CDR2 SVGEGT.

At least ten counts were recorded for this clonotype. V usage is TRBV13 and J usage is TRBJ2-7, with D perhaps matching TRBD1 (6 bases). The germline V gene encodes CDR1 PRHDT and CDR2 FYEKMQ (reference sequence). Deletions cut 5 bases from V and 6 bases from J, with 14 bases between. This CDR3 spans 13 amino acids. CDR3 DNA: TGTGCCAGCAGCCAGGATCAGGGGCTCGAGCAGTACTTC. This translates into CASSQDQGLEQYF.

This clonotype turned up a few times. One end of the junction is discordant with germline, which a read error may explain. This chain connects TRBV2 to TRBJ1-4; TRBD1 agrees at 7 bases. In germline, CDR1 is SNHLY, CDR2 FYNNEI. This CDR3 contains 17 residues. The CDR3 reads CASSEAPGQTTNEKLFF. The CDR3, as DNA: TGTGCCAGCAGCGAAGCACCGGGACAGACAACTAATGAAAAACTGTTTTTT.

The chain combines TRBV27 with TRBJ2-2, with D possibly being TRBD1 (5 bases). This CDR3 has 15 amino acids. The V end was cut by 4 bases, the J end by 1 base, with 10 bases between. The V gene's germline CDR1 is MNHEY and CDR2 SMNVEV (reference sequence). The CDR3 loop is CASSSRTMNTGELFF. CDR3 nucleotide sequence: TGTGCCAGCAGTTCTCGGACAATGAACACCGGGGAGCTGTTTTTT.

The V call is TRBV12-3 or TRBV12-4, the J call TRBJ2-5, with D tentatively TRBD2 (6 bases). The CDR3 runs 13 residues. The V end was cut by 5 bases, the J end by 0 bases, with 7 bases between. CDR3: CASSTSHQETQYF. CDR3 in DNA: TGTGCCAGCAGTACTAGCCACCAAGAGACCCAGTACTTC.

Worth noting for this clonotype: A much larger clone lies a single base off, so this may be a read error. The chain employs TRBV5-4 and TRBJ2-7; 10 bases map to TRBD2. The CDR3 extends over 15 amino acids. V lost 4 bases and J lost 5; bases outside the gene matches: 9. CDR1 is SGHNT, CDR2 YYREEE, per germline (reference sequence). CDR3 DNA sequence: TGTGCCAGCAGCCTAACTAGCGGGGAGGTCAACGAGCAGTACTTC. As protein: CASSLTSGEVNEQYF.

The chain uses TRBV19 and TRBJ2-1, with 14 bases matching TRBD2. Germline-derived CDR1 and CDR2 are LNHDA and SQIVND (reference sequence). V dropped 8 bases and J dropped 4; count of bases not matched to a gene: 4. The CDR3 is 15 residues long. The CDR3 reads CASGRLAGGYNEQFF. The DNA of the CDR3 is TGTGCCAGTGGTCGACTAGCGGGGGGGTACAATGAGCAGTTCTTC. The full variable domain, completed using reference TRBV19 and TRBJ2-1, is DGGITQSPKYLFRKEGQNVTLSCEQNLNHDAMYWYRQDPGQGLRLIYYSQIVNDFQKGDIAEGYSVSREKKESFPLTVTSAQKNPTAFYLCASGRLAGGYNEQFFGPGTRLTVL.

This clonotype showed up many times. This CDR3 is CSVVSGDGGAKNIQYF. DNA for the CDR3: TGCAGCGTTGTATCGGGCGACGGTGGGGCCAAAAACATTCAGTACTTC. The chain combines TRBV29-1 with TRBJ2-4; D is ambiguous. Germline CDR1 reads SQVTM; CDR2 reads ANQGSEA. Deletions cut 4 bases from V and 1 base from J, with 17 bases between. The CDR3 totals 16 residues. The full variable domain, completed using reference TRBV29-1 and TRBJ2-4, is SAVISQKPSRDICQRGTSLTIQCQVDSQVTMMFWYRQQPGQSLTLIATANQGSEATYESGFVIDKFPISRPNLTFSTLTVSNMSPEDSSIYLCSVVSGDGGAKNIQYFGAGTRLSVL.

This clonotype was detected only a few times. This chain uses TRBV27 with TRBJ2-5; 10 bases agree with TRBD1. Germline trimming cut 4 bases from V and 5 bases from J; bases unmatched to any gene: 7. CDR3 length: 15 residues. The V gene's germline CDR1 is MNHEY and CDR2 SMNVEV (reference sequence). CDR3 sequence reads: CASSSGQGVWETQYF. Written as DNA, the CDR3 is TGTGCCAGCAGTTCTGGACAGGGGGTGTGGGAGACCCAGTACTTC.